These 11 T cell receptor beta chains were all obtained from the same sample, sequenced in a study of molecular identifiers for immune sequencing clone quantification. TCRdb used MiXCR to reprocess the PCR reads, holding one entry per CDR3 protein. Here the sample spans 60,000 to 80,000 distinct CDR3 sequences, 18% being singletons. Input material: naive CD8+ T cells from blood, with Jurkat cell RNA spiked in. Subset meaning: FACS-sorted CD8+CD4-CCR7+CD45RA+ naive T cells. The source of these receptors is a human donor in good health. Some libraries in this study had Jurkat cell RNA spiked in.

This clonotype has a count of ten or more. DNA for the CDR3: TGTGCCAGCAGTGGAACTAGCGGGGATTCTGTTAGGACCGGGGAGCTGTTTTTT. Translating gives CASSGTSGDSVRTGELFF. This chain joins TRBV28 and TRBJ2-2, with TRBD2 identical over 10 bases. Per the germline V gene, CDR1 is MDHEN and CDR2 is SYDVKM. The CDR3 length is 18 residues. V was pared by 5 bases and J by 5 bases, with 14 bases of the junction left unmatched.

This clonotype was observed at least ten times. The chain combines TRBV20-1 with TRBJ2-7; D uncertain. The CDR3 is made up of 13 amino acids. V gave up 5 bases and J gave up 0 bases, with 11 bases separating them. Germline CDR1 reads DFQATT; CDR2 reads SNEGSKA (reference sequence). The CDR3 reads CSARGAHSYEQYF. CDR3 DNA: TGCAGTGCTCGAGGAGCACACTCCTACGAGCAGTACTTC.

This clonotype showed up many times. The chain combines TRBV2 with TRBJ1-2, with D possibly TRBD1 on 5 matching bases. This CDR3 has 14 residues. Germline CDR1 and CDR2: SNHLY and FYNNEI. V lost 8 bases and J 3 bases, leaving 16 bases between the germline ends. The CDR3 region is CASYVPPRDYGYTF. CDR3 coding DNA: TGTGCCAGCTATGTTCCACCCAGGGACTATGGCTACACCTTC.

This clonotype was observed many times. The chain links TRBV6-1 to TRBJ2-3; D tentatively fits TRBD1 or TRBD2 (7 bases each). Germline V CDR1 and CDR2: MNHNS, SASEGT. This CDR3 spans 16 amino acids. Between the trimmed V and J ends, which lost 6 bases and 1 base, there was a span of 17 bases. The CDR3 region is CASSPDREGGTDTQYF. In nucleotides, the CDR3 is TGTGCCAGCAGCCCCGACAGGGAGGGGGGCACAGATACGCAGTATTTT.

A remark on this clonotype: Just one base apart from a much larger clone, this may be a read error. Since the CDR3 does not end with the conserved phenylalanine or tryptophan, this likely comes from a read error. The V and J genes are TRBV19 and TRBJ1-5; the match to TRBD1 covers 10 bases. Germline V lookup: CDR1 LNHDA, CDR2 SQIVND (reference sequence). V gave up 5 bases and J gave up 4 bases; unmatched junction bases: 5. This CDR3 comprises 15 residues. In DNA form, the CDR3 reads TGTGCCAGTAGTTCGTGGGACAGGGGTAATCAGCCCCAGCATCTT. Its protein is CASSSWDRGNQPQHL.

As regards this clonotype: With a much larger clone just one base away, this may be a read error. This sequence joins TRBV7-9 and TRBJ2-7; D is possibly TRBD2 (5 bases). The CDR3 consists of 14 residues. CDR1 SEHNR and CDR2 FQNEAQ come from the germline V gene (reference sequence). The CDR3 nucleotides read TGTACCAGCAGCTTAGGGCCGGACTGGTACGAGCAGTACTTC. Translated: CTSSLGPDWYEQYF.

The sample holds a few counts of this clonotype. For the CDR3, the DNA is TGCGCCAGCAGCCACCCCTCGAGGGATACGCAGTATTTT. It yields the protein CASSHPSRDTQYF. The J gene is TRBJ2-3, the V gene TRBV4-1; D gene ambiguous. CDR1 is MGHRA and CDR2 is YSYEKL in the germline V gene. The CDR3 consists of 13 residues. Trimming pared 3 bases from V and 6 bases from J, leaving 10 bases between.

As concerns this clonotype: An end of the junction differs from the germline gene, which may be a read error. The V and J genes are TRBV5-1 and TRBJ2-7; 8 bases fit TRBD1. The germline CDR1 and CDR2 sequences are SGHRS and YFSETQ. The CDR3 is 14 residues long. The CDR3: CASSSGQGADEPYF. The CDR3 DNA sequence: TGCGCCAGCAGCTCGGGGCAGGGGGCGGACGAGCCGTACTTC.

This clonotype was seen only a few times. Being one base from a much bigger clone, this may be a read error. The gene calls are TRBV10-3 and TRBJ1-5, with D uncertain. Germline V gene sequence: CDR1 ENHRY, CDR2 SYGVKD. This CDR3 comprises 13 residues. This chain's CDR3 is CAIREGGNQPRHF. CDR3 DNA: TGTGCCATCAGGGAGGGCGGCAATCAGCCCCGGCATTTT.

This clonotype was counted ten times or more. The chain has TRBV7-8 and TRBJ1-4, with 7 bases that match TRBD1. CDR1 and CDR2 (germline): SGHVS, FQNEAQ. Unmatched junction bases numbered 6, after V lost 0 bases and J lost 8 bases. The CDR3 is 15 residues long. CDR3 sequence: CASSLAPGGWEKLFF. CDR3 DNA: TGTGCCAGCAGCTTAGCCCCAGGGGGGTGGGAAAAACTGTTTTTT. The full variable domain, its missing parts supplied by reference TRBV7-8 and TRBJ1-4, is GAGVSQSPRYKVAKRGQDVALRCDPISGHVSLFWYQQALGQGPEFLTYFQNEAQLDKSGLPSDRFFAERPEGSVSTLKIQRTQQEDSAVYLCASSLAPGGWEKLFFGSGTQLSVL.

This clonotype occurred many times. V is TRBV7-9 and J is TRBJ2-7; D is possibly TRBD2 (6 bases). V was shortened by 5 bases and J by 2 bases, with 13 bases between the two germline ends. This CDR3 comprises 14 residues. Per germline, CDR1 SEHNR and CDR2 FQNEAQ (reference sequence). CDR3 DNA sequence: TGTGCCAGCAGCGACACGGGACTGCCCTACGAGCAGTACTTC. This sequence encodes CASSDTGLPYEQYF. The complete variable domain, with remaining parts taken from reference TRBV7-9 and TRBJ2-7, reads DTGVSQNPRHKITKRGQNVTFRCDPISEHNRLYWYRQTLGQGPEFLTYFQNEAQLEKSRLLSDRFSAERPKGSFSTLEIQRTEQGDSAMYLCASSDTGLPYEQYFGPGTRLTVT.